This T cell receptor beta chain was profiled in a study of regulatory T cells in long-lasting Graves disease. Time point: newly diagnosed GD, antithyroid drugs for less than 3 months. The TCR library was made from RNA extracted from PBMCs. Relying on iRepertoire HTBI primers and Arm-PCR of CDR3 regions, the team built TCR beta libraries. TCRdb fed the multiplex PCR reads into MiXCR, producing one record per CDR3 protein. The sample holds under 800,000 distinct CDR3 sequences, roughly 15% seen once. Per germline, CDR1 DFQATT and CDR2 SNEGSKA (reference sequence). The CDR3 contains 13 residues. V was pared by 5 bases and J by 0 bases, with 10 bases between. This clonotype has ten or more counts. These same data were also listed under a study on T cells in Graves' hyperthyroidism and ophthalmopathy. That paper adds: Criteria for exclusion of patients were uncontrolled infection, other autoimmune disease, pregnancy or lactation. An initial round of RT-PCR targeting the TCR CDR3 relied on the HTBI primer set. Researchers report that a 13 V-J model separated ophthalmopathy from stable hyperthyroidism. Progression to ophthalmopathy was predicted a median of 6.5 months early.

Sequenced here: peripheral blood mononuclear cells (PBMCs), sampled at new diagnosis, from a patient treated with antithyroid drugs. The sequence came from a woman in her twenties or thirties with Graves disease. J is TRBJ1-1 and V is TRBV20-1; D gene unclear. CDR3: CSAPPRLNTEAFF. The CDR3 DNA is TGCAGTGCTCCTCCCCGGTTGAACACTGAAGCTTTCTTT.